This is a list of T cell receptor beta chains from one sample in a study of PD-1 blockade in classical Hodgkin lymphoma. Assay used: immunoSEQ multiplex PCR; TCRdb lists only in-frame clones, some missing. This sample carries a few thousand clones, just under 70% of them seen once, and the ten largest clones take roughly three quarters. Sequences were derived from CD8+ T cells from blood, sampled before the fourth cycle of nivolumab. The receptors here all came from a human donor with classical Hodgkin lymphoma. Each CDR3 is given with its conserved first and last residue. D genes are given only for firm matches. Not all rows give a size; the values are once, few, many and, for expanded clones, a class.

v_call	j_call	clone_size	d_call	cdr3_aa	cdr3_nt
TRBV29-1	TRBJ2-7	few	NA	CSVMDTGSSYEQYF	TGCAGCGTGATGGACACAGGGAGCTCCTACGAGCAGTACTTC
TRBV9	TRBJ2-1	hyperexpanded	NA	CASSPRPGRYNPSNEQFF	TGTGCCAGCAGCCCCCGCCCGGGGAGGTACAACCCCAGCAATGAGCAGTTCTTC
TRBV6-4	TRBJ2-1	NA	NA	CASSDNEQFF	TGTGCCAGCAGTGACAATGAGCAGTTCTTC
TRBV5-4	TRBJ2-7	few	NA	CASSLTYTYEQYF	TGTGCCAGCAGCTTGACGTATACCTACGAGCAGTACTTC
TRBV7-2	TRBJ2-7	NA	NA	CASSLGAAGSYEQYF	TGTGCCAGCAGCTTAGGGGCAGCGGGCTCCTACGAGCAGTACTTC
TRBV25-1	TRBJ2-7	NA	TRBD1	CASSQDRRAYEQYF	TGTGCCAGCTCCCAGGACAGGCGAGCCTACGAGCAGTACTTC
TRBV4-2	TRBJ2-1	NA	TRBD1	CASSRGQGNEQFF	TGTGCCAGCAGCCGAGGACAGGGGAATGAGCAGTTCTTC
TRBV7-2	TRBJ1-3	NA	NA	CASSLAGRIGNTIYF	TGTGCCAGCAGCTTAGCAGGGAGGATTGGAAACACCATATATTTT
TRBV9	TRBJ2-7	NA	NA	CASSGGDGGSSYEQYF	TGTGCCAGCAGCGGAGGAGACGGGGGAAGCTCCTACGAGCAGTACTTC
TRBV5-6	TRBJ2-2	NA	NA	CASSLGRGYTGELFF	TGTGCCAGCAGCTTGGGCAGGGGCTACACCGGGGAGCTGTTTTTT
TRBV25-1	TRBJ1-1	NA	NA	CASRPLNTEAFF	TGTGCCAGCAGGCCCCTCAACACTGAAGCTTTCTTT
TRBV6-1	TRBJ1-2	NA	TRBD1	CASLRDRGNYGYTF	TGTGCCAGCCTCCGGGACAGGGGAAACTATGGCTACACCTTC
TRBV9	TRBJ2-1	NA	NA	CASSANPRRGFVVNEQFF	TGTGCCAGCAGCGCGAATCCCCGCAGGGGATTCGTGGTTAATGAGCAGTTCTTC
TRBV19	TRBJ2-7	NA	NA	CASSITLDTTYEQYF	TGTGCCAGTAGTATAACTTTGGACACCACCTACGAGCAGTACTTC
TRBV4-3	TRBJ1-1	NA	TRBD1	CASSQRQGSGAFF	TGCGCCAGCAGCCAGCGACAGGGATCCGGAGCTTTCTTT
TRBV4-1	TRBJ1-2	few	NA	CASSQGRRTLDGYTF	TGCGCCAGCAGCCAAGGGCGGCGGACACTGGATGGCTACACCTTC
TRBV18	TRBJ2-1	medium-sized	TRBD1	CASSPGQGHNEQFF	TGTGCCAGCTCACCCGGACAGGGCCACAATGAGCAGTTCTTC
TRBV6-5	TRBJ2-7	NA	TRBD1	CASSMANRGEESF	TGTGCCAGCAGTATGGCTAACAGGGGTGAAGAATCGTTC
TRBV27	TRBJ2-7	NA	TRBD1	CASSHGRGPYEQYF	TGTGCCAGCAGCCACGGCAGGGGGCCCTACGAGCAGTACTTC
TRBV6-6	TRBJ2-1	NA	NA	CASTAVSYNEQFF	TGTGCCAGCACGGCAGTCTCCTACAATGAGCAGTTCTTC
TRBV28	TRBJ2-3	NA	TRBD2	CASSLWLAGGTDTQYF	TGTGCCAGCAGTTTATGGCTAGCGGGGGGGACAGATACGCAGTATTTT
TRBV4-3	TRBJ2-5	NA	NA	CASSQDGTVGETQYF	TGCGCCAGCAGCCAAGATGGAACAGTCGGAGAGACCCAGTACTTC
TRBV6-5	TRBJ2-7	NA	NA	CASSYSVSDAYEQYF	TGTGCCAGCAGTTACTCAGTAAGCGATGCCTACGAGCAGTACTTC
TRBV9	TRBJ1-5	NA	NA	CASSVDSIHQPQHF	TGTGCCAGCAGCGTAGACTCCATCCATCAGCCCCAGCATTTT
TRBV10-3	TRBJ1-2	NA	NA	CAIRKFDRFSNYGYTF	TGTGCCATCAGAAAATTCGACCGATTTTCTAACTATGGCTACACCTTC
TRBV28	TRBJ2-7	NA	NA	CASSLWEKYEQYF	TGTGCCAGCAGTTTATGGGAGAAATACGAGCAGTACTTC
TRBV7-9	TRBJ2-3	NA	NA	CASSPPTGRTDTQYF	TGTGCCAGCAGCCCTCCCACGGGACGCACAGATACGCAGTATTTT
TRBV27	TRBJ2-7	few	NA	CASSLGSSPREQYF	TGTGCCAGCAGTTTAGGGTCTAGTCCCCGCGAGCAGTACTTC
TRBV14	TRBJ1-2	NA	NA	CASSQVPGSNGYTF	TGTGCCAGCAGCCAAGTCCCAGGGAGCAATGGCTACACCTTC
TRBV27	TRBJ2-1	NA	TRBD2	CASSLTSLAGGYLEQFF	TGTGCCAGCAGTTTAACTTCTCTAGCGGGGGGTTACTTAGAGCAGTTCTTC
TRBV5-8	TRBJ2-7	NA	TRBD1	CASTGQESF	TGTGCCAGCACGGGACAGGAGTCCTTC
TRBV11-2	TRBJ2-2	NA	NA	CASSLNGAATGELFF	TGTGCCAGCAGCTTGAACGGGGCGGCCACCGGGGAGCTGTTTTTT
TRBV9	TRBJ1-1	NA	NA	CASSVGMGGLTEAFF	TGTGCCAGCAGCGTAGGGATGGGGGGGTTAACTGAAGCTTTCTTT
TRBV6-1	TRBJ1-6	NA	TRBD1	CASSDIGGASPLHF	TGTGCCAGCAGTGACATAGGGGGCGCATCACCCCTCCACTTT